This T cell receptor (beta chain) was recorded in a study of regulatory T cells in long-lasting Graves disease. For this clonotype: This may stem from a read error, because a much larger clone lies one nucleotide away.

Germline loops: CDR1 ENHRY, CDR2 SYGVKD. Trimming cost V 3 bases and J 7 bases, with 9 bases left between them. CDR3 length: 13 amino acids. Arm-PCR of CDR3 regions with iRepertoire HTBI primers generated TCR beta libraries. TCRdb called the multiplex PCR reads again in MiXCR, with one record for every CDR3 protein. The sample lists more than 400,000 distinct CDR3 sequences; about 15% were seen once. Time point given: newly diagnosed GD, antithyroid drugs for less than 3 months. RNA from PBMCs was the source of the TCR library. These data were likewise used in another study, on T cells in Graves' hyperthyroidism and ophthalmopathy.

The receptor was derived from a young woman with Graves disease. The genes are TRBV10-3 and TRBJ2-2; no definite D call. The sample was peripheral blood mononuclear cells (PBMCs), taken at new diagnosis, from a patient treated with antithyroid drugs. CDR3 nucleotide sequence: TGTGCCATCAGTGACGCAGATATCGGGGAGCTGTTTTTT. Translated: CAISDADIGELFF.